The clone carrying this T cell receptor (beta chain) was seen just once. The CDR3 totals 14 residues. Germline V gene lookup returns CDR1 ENHRY and CDR2 SYGVKD. V shed 7 bases, J shed 0 bases, and the junction held 4 bases outside the gene matches. The data stem from a study of blood T cell repertoires in COVID-19. Study in general: The United States, Italy and Spain provided the acute and convalescent COVID-19 samples. PBMCs, B-cell-depleted T cells, or T cells were the source of the cDNA or gDNA that made up the material.

Methods used by the authors: Reference gene primer amplification in the assay estimated nucleated cell counts. Clones were read by immunoSEQ multiplex PCR, and TCRdb kept only the in-frame ones, dropping some. The V and J calls and clone size were taken over from that table, and D and trimming were inferred from the DNA. This table holds some 200,000 clones, 85% to 90% found once. This chain connects TRBV10-3 to TRBJ2-3; 7 bases line up with TRBD1. What was sequenced was peripheral blood. This TCR was sampled from a man between 18 and 29 years old with active or convalescent COVID-19. CDR3: CAITRQGSTDTQYF. CDR3 nucleotides: TGTGCCATCACCCGACAGGGCAGCACAGATACGCAGTATTTT.